Listed here is a single T cell receptor beta chain. No antigen is known for it. This entry is derived from a study of cytomegalovirus exposure and HLA in healthy donors. Overall study findings and caveats: In an earlier analysis, about 87% or about 30%: the productive usage of most TCR beta V segments. TCR beta chain V- and J-gene trimming was linked, in a later analysis, to a missense variant in DCLRE1C. Sequencing likely produced, as an artifact, a cluster of highly shared sequence variants. Reports described diagnosis of cytomegalovirus status by the classifier as highly specific and sensitive.

Researchers ran the PCR with 60 Vbeta and 13 Jbeta primers. TCRdb's table, derived via immunoSEQ multiplex PCR, lists solely in-frame clones and lacks some. The sample shows 100,000 to 150,000 clones, roughly 80% of them seen only once. The material sequenced was PBMCs. The sequence was obtained from a male donor in good health and CMV-seronegative.

CDR3 DNA: TGTGCCAGCAGTTCCGAGGGGGGGGCGCTTCGGGAAAAACTGTTTTTT. This codes for CASSSEGGALREKLFF. V and J are TRBV28 and TRBJ1-4; a possible D gene is TRBD1 (6 bases). V shed 4 bases and J shed 8 bases, with 20 bases lying between them. CDR1 and CDR2 (germline): MDHEN, SYDVKM. The CDR3 is made up of 16 amino acids.